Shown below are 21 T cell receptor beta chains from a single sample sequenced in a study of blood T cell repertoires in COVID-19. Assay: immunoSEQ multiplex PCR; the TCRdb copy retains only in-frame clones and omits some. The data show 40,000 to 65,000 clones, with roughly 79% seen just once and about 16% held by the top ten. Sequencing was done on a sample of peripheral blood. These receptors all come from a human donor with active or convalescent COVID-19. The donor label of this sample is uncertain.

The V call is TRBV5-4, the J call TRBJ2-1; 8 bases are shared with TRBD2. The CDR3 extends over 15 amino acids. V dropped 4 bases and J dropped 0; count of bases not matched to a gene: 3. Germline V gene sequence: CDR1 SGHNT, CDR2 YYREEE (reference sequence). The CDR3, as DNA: TGTGCCAGCAGCGCGAGCGGGAGCTCCTACAATGAGCAGTTCTTC. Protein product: CASSASGSSYNEQFF.

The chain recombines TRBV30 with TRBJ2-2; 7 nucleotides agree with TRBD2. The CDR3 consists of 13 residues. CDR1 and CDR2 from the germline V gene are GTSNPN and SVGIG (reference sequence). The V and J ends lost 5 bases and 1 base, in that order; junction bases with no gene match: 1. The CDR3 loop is CAWGEGNTGELFF. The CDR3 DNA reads TGTGCCTGGGGGGAGGGGAACACCGGGGAGCTGTTTTTT. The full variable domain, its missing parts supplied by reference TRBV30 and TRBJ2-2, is SQTIHQWPATLVQPVGSPLSLECTVEGTSNPNLYWYRQAAGRGLQLLFYSVGIGQISSEVPQNLSASRPQDRQFILSSKKLLLSDSGFYLCAWGEGNTGELFFGEGSRLTVL.

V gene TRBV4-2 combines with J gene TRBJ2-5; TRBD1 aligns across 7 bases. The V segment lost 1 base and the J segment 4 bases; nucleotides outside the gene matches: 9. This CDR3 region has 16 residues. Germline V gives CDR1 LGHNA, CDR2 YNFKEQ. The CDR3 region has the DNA TGTGCCAGCAGCCAAGGAAGTACAGGGGTGCGAGAGACCCAGTACTTC. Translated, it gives CASSQGSTGVRETQYF.

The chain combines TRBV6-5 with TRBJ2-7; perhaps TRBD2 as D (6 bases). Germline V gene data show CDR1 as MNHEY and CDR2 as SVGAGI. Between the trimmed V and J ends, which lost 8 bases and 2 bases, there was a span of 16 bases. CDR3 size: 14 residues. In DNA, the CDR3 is TGTGCCAGCCATCGGGTGGAGGGTGCCTACGAGCAGTACTTC. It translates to CASHRVEGAYEQYF.

CDR3 DNA: TGTGCCAGCAGTTATCCTACAGGGGGCCATGAGCAGTTCTTC. This gives the protein CASSYPTGGHEQFF. The rearrangement uses TRBV6-5 and TRBJ2-1, with 9 bases identical to TRBD1. Trimming at V came to 3 bases and at J to 8 bases, leaving 5 bases not matched to a gene. Germline V gives CDR1 MNHEY, CDR2 SVGAGI. The CDR3 consists of 14 residues.

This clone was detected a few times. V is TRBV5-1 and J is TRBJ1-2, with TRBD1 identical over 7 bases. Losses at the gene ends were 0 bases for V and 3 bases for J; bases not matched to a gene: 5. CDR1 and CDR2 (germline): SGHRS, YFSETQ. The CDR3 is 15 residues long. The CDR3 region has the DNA TGCGCCAGCAGCTTGGGCCAGGGGGTGCACTATGGCTACACCTTC. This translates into CASSLGQGVHYGYTF.

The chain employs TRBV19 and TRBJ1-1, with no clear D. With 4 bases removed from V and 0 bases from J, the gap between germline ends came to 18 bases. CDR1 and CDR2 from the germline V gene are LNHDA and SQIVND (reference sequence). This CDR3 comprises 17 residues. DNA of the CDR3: TGTGCCAGTAGTAGTATTCTATATCTCCTGGTGAACACTGAAGCTTTCTTT. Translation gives CASSSILYLLVNTEAFF.

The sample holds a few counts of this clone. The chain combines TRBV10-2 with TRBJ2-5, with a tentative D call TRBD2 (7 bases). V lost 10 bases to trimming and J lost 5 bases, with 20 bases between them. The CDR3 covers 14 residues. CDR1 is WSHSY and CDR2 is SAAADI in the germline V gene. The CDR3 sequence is CATRGGREPETQYF. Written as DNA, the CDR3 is TGCGCCACACGAGGGGGGCGGGAGCCCGAGACCCAGTACTTC.

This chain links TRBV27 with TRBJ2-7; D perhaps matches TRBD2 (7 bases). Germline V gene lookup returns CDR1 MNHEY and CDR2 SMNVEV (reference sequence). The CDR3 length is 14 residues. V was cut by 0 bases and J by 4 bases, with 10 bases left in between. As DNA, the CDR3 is TGTGCCAGCAGTTTATCAGGGGGGGTATACGAGCAGTACTTC. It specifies CASSLSGGVYEQYF.

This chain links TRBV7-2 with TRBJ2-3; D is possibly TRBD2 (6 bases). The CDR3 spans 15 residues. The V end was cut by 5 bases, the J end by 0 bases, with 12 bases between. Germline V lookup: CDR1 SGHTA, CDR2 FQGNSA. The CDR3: CASSNGTASTDTQYF. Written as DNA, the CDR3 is TGTGCCAGCAGCAACGGGACTGCTAGCACAGATACGCAGTATTTT.

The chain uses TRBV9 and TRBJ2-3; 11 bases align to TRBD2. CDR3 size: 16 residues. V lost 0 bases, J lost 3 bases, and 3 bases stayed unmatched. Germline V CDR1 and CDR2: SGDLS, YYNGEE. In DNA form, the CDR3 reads TGTGCCAGCAGCGTAGATAGCGGGAGGGCAACAGATACGCAGTATTTT. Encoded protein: CASSVDSGRATDTQYF.

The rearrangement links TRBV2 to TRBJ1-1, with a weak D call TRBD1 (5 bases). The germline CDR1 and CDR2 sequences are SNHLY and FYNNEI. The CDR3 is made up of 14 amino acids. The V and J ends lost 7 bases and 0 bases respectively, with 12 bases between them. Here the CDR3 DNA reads TGTGCCAGCAATTCAGGGTACGTGAACACTGAAGCTTTCTTT. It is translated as CASNSGYVNTEAFF.

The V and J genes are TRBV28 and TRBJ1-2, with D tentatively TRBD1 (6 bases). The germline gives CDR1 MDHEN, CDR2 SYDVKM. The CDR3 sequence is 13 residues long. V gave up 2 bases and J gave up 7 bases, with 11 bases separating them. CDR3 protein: CASSLEQGRGYTF. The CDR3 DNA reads TGTGCCAGCAGTTTAGAACAGGGACGTGGCTACACCTTC.

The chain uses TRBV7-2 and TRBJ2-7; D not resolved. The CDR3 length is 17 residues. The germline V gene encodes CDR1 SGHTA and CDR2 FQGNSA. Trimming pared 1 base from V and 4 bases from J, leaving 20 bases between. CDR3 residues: CASSLDPRTVRRYEQYF. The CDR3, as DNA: TGTGCCAGCAGCTTAGATCCCCGTACTGTTCGGCGGTACGAGCAGTACTTC.

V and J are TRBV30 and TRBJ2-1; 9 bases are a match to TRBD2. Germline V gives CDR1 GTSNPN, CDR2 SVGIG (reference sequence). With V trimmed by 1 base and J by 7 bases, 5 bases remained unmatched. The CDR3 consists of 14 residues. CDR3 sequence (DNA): TGTGCCTGGAGTGCCGGGACTAGCATAAATGAGCAGTTCTTC. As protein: CAWSAGTSINEQFF.

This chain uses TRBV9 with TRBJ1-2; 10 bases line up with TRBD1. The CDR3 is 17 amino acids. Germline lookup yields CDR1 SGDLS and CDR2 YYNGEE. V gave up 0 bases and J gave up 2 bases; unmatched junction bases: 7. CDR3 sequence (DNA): TGTGCCAGCAGCGTAGCTCTCGAGACAGGGGGCAACTATGGCTACACCTTC. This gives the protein CASSVALETGGNYGYTF.

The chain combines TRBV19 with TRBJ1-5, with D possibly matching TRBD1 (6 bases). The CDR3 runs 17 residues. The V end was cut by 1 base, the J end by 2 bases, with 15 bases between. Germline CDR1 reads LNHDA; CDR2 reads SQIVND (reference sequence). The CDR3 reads CASSIGAGAFRNQPQHF. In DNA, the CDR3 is TGTGCCAGTAGTATAGGCGCAGGGGCGTTTCGCAATCAGCCCCAGCATTTT.

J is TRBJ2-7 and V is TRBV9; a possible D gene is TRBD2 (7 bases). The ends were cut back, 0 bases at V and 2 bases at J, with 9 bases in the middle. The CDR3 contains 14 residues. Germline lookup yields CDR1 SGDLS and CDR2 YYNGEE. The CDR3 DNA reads TGTGCCAGCAGCGTAGCGGGGGGCCCCTACGAGCAGTACTTC. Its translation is CASSVAGGPYEQYF. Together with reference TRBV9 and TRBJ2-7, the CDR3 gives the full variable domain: DSGVTQTPKHLITATGQRVTLRCSPRSGDLSVYWYQQSLDQGLQFLIQYYNGEERAKGNILERFSAQQFPDLHSELNLSSLELGDSALYFCASSVAGGPYEQYFGPGTRLTVT.

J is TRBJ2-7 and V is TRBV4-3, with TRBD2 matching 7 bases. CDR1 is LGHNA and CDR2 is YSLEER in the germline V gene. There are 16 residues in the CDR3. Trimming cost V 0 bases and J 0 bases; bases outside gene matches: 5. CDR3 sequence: CASSQDWASGSYEQYF. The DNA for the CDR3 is TGCGCCAGCAGCCAAGATTGGGCTAGCGGCTCCTACGAGCAGTACTTC.

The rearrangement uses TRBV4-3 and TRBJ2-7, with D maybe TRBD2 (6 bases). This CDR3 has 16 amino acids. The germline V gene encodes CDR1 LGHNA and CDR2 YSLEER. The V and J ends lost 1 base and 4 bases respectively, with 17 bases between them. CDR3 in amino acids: CASSQGRAQEGYEQYF. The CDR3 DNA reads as TGCGCCAGCAGCCAAGGGAGAGCACAGGAGGGGTACGAGCAGTACTTC.

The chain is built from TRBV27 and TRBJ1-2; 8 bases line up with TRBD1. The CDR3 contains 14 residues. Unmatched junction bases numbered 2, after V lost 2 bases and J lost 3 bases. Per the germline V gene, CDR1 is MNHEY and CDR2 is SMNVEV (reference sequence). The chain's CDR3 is CASSLAGGDYGYTF. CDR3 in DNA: TGTGCCAGCAGTTTAGCAGGGGGCGACTATGGCTACACCTTC.